Sequencing of this T cell receptor (beta chain) was carried out in a study of T cell responses to AZD1222 COVID-19 vaccine. Whole-study findings and limits: Per reports, nearly half of all spike-specific TCRs target regions that are unmutated in variants.

Repertoires were generated with immunoSEQ multiplex PCR, while TCRdb's copy carries only in-frame clones and drops some. The repertoire holds about 130,000 clones, around 87% seen once, with 8% to 13% in the top ten. As to this clone: The antigen is undetermined.

This clonotype was obtained from an adult in good health. The material sequenced was peripheral blood, taken on day 0 of AZD1222 vaccination.

The CDR3 sequence is CASSLGELAGYNEQFF. CDR3 sequence (DNA): TGCGCCAGCAGCCTTGGAGAACTAGCGGGGTACAATGAGCAGTTCTTC. The chain couples TRBV5-1 to TRBJ2-1; 10 positions match TRBD2. The length of the CDR3 is 16 residues. V was clipped by 4 bases and J by 4 bases; unmatched bases: 8. CDR1 and CDR2 from the germline V gene are SGHRS and YFSETQ.